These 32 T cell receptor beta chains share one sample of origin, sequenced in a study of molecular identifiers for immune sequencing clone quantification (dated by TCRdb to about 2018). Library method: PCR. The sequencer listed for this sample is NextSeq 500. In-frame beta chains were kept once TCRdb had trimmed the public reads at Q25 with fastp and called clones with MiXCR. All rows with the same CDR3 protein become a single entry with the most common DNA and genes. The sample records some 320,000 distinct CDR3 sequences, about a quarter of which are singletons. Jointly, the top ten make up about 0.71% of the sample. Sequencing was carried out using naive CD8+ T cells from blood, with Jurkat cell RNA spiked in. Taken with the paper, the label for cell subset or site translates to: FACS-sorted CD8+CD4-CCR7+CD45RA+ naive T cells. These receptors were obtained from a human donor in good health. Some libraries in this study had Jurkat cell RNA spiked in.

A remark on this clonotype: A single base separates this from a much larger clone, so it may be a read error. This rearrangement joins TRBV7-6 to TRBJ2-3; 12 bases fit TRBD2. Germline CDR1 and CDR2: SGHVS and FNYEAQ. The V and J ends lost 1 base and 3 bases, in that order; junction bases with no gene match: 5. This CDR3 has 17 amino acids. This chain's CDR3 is CASSLVPSGGGTDTQYF. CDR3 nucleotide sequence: TGTGCCAGCAGCTTAGTGCCTAGCGGGGGGGGGACAGATACGCAGTATTTT.

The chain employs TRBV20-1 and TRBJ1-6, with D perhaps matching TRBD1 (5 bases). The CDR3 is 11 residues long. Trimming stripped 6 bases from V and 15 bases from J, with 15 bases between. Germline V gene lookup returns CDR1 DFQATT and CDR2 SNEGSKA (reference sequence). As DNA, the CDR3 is TGCAGTGCCGAAAACCAGGGAATCCTCCACTTT. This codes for CSAENQGILHF.

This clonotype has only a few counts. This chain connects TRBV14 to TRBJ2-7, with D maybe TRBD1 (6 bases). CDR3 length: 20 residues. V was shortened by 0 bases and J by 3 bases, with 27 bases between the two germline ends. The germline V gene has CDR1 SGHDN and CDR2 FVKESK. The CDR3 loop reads CASSQDRGLVTGPHYYEQYF. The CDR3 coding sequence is TGTGCCAGCAGCCAAGATCGGGGCTTGGTTACAGGGCCCCACTACTACGAGCAGTACTTC.

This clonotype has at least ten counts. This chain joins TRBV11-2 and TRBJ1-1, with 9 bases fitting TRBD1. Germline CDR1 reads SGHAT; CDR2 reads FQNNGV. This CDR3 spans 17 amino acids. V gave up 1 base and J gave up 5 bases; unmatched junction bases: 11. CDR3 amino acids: CASSLVIQGARGTEAFF. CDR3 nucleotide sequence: TGTGCCAGCAGCTTAGTGATACAGGGGGCGCGAGGAACTGAAGCTTTCTTT.

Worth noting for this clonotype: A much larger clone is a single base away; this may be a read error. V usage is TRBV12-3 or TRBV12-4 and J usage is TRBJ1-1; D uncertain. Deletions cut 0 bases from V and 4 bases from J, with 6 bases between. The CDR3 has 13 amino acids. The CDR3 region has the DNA TGTGCCAGCAGTTTAGCGTGTACCACTGAAGCTTTCTTT. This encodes CASSLACTTEAFF.

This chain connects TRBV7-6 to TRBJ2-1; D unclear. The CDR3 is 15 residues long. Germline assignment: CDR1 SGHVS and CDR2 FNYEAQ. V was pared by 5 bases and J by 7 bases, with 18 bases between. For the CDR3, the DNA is TGTGCCAGCAGCCAACTTGGATTGATTGAGAATGAGCAGTTCTTC. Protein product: CASSQLGLIENEQFF.

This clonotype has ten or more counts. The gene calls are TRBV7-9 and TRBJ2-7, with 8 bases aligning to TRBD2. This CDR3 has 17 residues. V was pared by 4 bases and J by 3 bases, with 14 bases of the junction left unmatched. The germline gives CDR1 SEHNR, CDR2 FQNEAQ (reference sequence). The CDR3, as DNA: TGTGCCAGCAGCTCGGAACGAGGGACTAGAGGGTTCTACGAGCAGTACTTC. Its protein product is CASSSERGTRGFYEQYF.

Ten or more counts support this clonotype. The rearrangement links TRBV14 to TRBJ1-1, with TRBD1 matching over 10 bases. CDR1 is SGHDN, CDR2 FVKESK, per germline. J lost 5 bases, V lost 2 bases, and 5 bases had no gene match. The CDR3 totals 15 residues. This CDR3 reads CASSQMGQGWTEAFF. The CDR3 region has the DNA TGTGCCAGCAGCCAAATGGGACAGGGGTGGACTGAAGCTTTCTTT.

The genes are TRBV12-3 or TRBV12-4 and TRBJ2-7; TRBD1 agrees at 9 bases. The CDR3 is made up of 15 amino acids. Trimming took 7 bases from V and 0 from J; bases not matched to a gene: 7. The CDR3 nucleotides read TGTGCCAGCAATGAAGGGACAGGGTACTCCTACGAGCAGTACTTC. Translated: CASNEGTGYSYEQYF.

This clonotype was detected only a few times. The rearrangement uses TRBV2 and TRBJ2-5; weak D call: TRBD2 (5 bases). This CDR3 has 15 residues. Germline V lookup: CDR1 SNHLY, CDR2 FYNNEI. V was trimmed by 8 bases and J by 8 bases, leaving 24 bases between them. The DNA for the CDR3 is TGTGCCAGCCCCGGTCGGGGAGAGGGCCTGAGAACCCAGTACTTC. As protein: CASPGRGEGLRTQYF.

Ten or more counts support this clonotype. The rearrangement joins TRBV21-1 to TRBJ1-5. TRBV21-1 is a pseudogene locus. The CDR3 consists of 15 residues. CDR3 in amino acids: CASSRQRSSNQPQHF. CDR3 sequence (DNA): TGTGCCAGCAGCCGGCAACGAAGCAGCAATCAGCCCCAGCATTTT.

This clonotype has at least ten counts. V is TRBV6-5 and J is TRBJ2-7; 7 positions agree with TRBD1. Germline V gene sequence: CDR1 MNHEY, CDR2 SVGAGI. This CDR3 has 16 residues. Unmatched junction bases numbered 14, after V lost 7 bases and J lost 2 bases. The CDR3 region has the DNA TGTGCCAGCATCCAACGAGAGGGGGCCTATGCCTACGAGCAGTACTTC. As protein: CASIQREGAYAYEQYF.

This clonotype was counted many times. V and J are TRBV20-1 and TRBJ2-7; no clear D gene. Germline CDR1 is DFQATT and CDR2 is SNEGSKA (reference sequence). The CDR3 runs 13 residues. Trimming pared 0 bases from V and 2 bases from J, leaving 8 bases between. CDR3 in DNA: TGCAGTGCTAGAGATTCAGGCCCCTACGAGCAGTACTTC. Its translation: CSARDSGPYEQYF.

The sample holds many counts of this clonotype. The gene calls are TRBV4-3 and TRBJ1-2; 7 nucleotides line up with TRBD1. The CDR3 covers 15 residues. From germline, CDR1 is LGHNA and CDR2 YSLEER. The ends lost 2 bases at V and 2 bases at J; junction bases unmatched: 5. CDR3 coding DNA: TGCGCCAGCAGCCAAAACAGGGGACTCAACTATGGCTACACCTTC. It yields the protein CASSQNRGLNYGYTF.

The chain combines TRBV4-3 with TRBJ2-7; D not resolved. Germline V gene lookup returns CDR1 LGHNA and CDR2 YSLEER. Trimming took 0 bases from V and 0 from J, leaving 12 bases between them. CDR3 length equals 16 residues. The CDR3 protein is CASSQDDLALSYEQYF. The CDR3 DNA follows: TGCGCCAGCAGCCAAGACGACCTGGCTCTCTCCTACGAGCAGTACTTC.

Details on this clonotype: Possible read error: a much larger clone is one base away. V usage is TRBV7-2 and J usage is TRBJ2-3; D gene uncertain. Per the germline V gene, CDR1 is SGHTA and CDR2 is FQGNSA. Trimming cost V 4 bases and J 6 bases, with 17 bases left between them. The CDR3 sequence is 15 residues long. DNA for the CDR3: TGTGCCAGCAGCTCCCTAGTGGGCCCTCACGATACGCAGTATTTT. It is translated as CASSSLVGPHDTQYF.

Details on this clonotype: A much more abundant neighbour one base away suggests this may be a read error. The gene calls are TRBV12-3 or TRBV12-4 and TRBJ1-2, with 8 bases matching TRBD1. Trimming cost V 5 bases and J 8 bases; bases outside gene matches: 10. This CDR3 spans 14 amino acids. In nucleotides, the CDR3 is TGTGCCAGCAGTACGACAGGGGCAGATCGAGGCTACACCTTC. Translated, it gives CASSTTGADRGYTF.

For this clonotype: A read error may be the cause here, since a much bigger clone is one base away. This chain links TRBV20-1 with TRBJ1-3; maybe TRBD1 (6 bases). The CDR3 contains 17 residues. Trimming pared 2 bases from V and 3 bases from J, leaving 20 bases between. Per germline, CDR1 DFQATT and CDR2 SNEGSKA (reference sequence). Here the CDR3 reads CSARRRGGRGVGNTIYF. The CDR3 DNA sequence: TGCAGTGCTAGAAGGAGGGGGGGACGGGGAGTTGGAAACACCATATATTTT.

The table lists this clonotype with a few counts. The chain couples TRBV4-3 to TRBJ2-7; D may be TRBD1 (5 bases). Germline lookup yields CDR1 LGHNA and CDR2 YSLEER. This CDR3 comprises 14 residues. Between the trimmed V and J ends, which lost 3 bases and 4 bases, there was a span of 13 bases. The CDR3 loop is CASSQTVDGYEQYF. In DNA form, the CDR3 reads TGCGCCAGCAGCCAGACAGTCGATGGTTACGAGCAGTACTTC.

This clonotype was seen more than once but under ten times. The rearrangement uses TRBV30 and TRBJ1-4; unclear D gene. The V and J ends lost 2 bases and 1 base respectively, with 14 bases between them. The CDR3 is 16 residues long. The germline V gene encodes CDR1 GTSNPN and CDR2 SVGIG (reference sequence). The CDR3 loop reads CAWSPVVWGTNEKLFF. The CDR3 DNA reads TGTGCCTGGAGTCCCGTAGTTTGGGGAACTAATGAAAAACTGTTTTTT.

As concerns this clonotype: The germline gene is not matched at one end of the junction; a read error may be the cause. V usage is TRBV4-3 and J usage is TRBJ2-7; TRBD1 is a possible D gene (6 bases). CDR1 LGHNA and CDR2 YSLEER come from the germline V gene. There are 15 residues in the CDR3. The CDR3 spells CASSQDQGSSYDQYF. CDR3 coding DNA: TGCGCCAGCAGCCAAGACCAGGGGAGCTCCTACGATCAGTACTTC.

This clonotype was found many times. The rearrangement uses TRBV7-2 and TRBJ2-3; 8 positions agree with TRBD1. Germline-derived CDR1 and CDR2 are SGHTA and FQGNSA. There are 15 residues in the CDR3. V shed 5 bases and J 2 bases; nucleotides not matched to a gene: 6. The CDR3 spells CASSPGTGVTDTQYF. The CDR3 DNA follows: TGTGCCAGCAGCCCCGGGACAGGCGTCACAGATACGCAGTATTTT.

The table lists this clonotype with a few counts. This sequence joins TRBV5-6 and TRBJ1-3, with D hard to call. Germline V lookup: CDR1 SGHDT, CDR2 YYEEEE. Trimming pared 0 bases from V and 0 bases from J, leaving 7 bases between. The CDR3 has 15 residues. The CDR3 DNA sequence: TGTGCCAGCAGCTTGGGACTCAACTCTGGAAACACCATATATTTT. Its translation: CASSLGLNSGNTIYF. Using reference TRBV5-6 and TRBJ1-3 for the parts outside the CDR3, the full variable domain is DAGVTQSPTHLIKTRGQQVTLRCSPKSGHDTVSWYQQALGQGPQFIFQYYEEEERQRGNFPDRFSGHQFPNYSSELNVNALLLGDSALYLCASSLGLNSGNTIYFGEGSWLTVV.

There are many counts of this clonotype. CDR3 protein: CASSLTGTGVQETQYF. The DNA for the CDR3 is TGTGCCAGCAGCTTAACCGGGACAGGCGTTCAAGAGACCCAGTACTTC. This chain uses TRBV7-3 with TRBJ2-5, with TRBD1 identical over 8 bases. Germline CDR1 SGHTA, CDR2 FQGTGA. Trimming cost V 0 bases and J 2 bases; bases outside gene matches: 5. The CDR3 runs to 16 residues.

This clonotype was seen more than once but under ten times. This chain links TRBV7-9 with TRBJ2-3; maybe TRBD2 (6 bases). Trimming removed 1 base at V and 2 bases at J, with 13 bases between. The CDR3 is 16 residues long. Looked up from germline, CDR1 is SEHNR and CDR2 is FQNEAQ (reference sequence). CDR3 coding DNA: TGTGCCAGCAGCTTAGTTCCTAGCGCGATCACAGATACGCAGTATTTT. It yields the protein CASSLVPSAITDTQYF.

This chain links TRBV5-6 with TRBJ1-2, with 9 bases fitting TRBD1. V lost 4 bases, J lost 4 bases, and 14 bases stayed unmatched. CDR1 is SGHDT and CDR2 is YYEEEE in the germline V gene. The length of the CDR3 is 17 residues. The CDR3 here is CASSPTGTGGASYGYTF. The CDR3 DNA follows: TGTGCCAGCAGCCCCACAGGAACAGGGGGCGCCTCCTATGGCTACACCTTC.

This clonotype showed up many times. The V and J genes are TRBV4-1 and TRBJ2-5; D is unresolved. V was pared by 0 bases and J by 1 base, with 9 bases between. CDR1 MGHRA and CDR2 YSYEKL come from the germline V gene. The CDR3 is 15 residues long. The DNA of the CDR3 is TGCGCCAGCAGCCAAGATCCCCTCAGCCAAGAGACCCAGTACTTC. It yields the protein CASSQDPLSQETQYF.

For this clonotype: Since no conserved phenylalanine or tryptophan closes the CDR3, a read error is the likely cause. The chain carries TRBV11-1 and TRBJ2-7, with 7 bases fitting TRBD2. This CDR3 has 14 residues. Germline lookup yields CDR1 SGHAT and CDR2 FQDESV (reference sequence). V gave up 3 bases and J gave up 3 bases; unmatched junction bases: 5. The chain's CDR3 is CASSFASGFYEQYL. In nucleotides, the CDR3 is TGTGCCAGCAGCTTTGCTAGCGGATTCTACGAGCAGTACCTC.

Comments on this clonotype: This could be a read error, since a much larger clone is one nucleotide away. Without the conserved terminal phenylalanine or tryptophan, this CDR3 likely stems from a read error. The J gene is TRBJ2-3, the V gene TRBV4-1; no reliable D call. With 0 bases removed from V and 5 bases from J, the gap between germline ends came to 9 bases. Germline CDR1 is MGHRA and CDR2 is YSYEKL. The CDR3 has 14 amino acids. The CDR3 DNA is TGCGCCAGCAGCCAAGATGGAGTACTAGATACGCAGTATCTT. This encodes CASSQDGVLDTQYL.

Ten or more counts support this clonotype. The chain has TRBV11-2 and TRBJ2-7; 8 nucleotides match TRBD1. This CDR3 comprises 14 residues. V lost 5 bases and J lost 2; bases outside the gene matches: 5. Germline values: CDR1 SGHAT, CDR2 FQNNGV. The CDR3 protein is CASSPWTGPYEQYF. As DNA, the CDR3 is TGTGCCAGCAGCCCTTGGACAGGGCCCTACGAGCAGTACTTC.

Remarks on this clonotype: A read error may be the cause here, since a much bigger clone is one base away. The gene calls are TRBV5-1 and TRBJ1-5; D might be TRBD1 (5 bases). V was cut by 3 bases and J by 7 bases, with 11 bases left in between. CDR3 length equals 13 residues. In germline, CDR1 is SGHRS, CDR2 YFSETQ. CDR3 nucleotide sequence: TGCGCCAGCAGCTCGGGGTCAGGGCAGCCCCAGCATTTT. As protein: CASSSGSGQPQHF.

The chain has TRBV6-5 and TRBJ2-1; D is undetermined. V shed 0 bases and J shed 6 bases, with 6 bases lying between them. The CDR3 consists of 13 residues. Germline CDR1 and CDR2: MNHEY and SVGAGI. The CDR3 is CASSYSRGNEQFF. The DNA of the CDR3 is TGTGCCAGCAGTTACTCGCGAGGCAATGAGCAGTTCTTC.